The table lists the clone carrying this T cell receptor beta chain with many counts. TCRdb re-called the RACE reads through MiXCR, storing one row per CDR3 protein. The table has 130,000 or so distinct CDR3 sequences, 9% to 10% seen once. This specimen comes from a study of human T cells and chemical hapten exposure. This CDR3 comprises 16 residues. CDR1 and CDR2 from the germline V gene are SGHNT and YYREEE (reference sequence). V dropped 1 base and J dropped 0 bases, with 13 bases sitting between them. Specified time point: healthy volunteer bleed at 2 weeks. Before extraction, the whole blood was not fractionated, and total RNA was taken from it.

The sequenced sample was whole blood. The J gene is TRBJ1-1, the V gene TRBV5-4; D is unresolved. The sequence came from a male donor in good health. Some clones in this sample may be carry-over from other donors' samples. The CDR3 is CASSLSETGMNTEAFF. The CDR3 DNA reads as TGTGCCAGCAGCTTGTCGGAGACGGGGATGAACACTGAAGCTTTCTTT.